This T cell receptor (beta chain) was captured in a study of cytomegalovirus exposure and HLA in healthy donors. Findings and caveats of the study: The analysis excluded some indistinguishable V segments, including TRBV6-2 and TRBV6-3. The authors later found most CMV-associated TCR beta chains appeared HLA-restricted. Associated with cytomegalovirus, according to the listing, were some 150 TCR beta chains. The productive fraction for most TCR beta V segments was about 87% or about 30% in an earlier analysis.

Germline V CDR1 and CDR2: WNHNN, SYGVQD (reference sequence). The V end was cut by 6 bases, the J end by 7 bases, with 15 bases between. The CDR3 runs 13 residues. As to this clone: Its cognate antigen is unknown.

13 Jbeta primers and 60 Vbeta primers were used for the PCR. The assay was immunoSEQ multiplex PCR, and TCRdb's table has in-frame clones only and misses some. The sample spans 150,000 to 200,000 clones; the ten largest clones claim 1% to 1.5%. The source material was PBMCs. The TCR originated in a woman aged 55-75 years in good health and CMV-seronegative. The genes are TRBV10-1 and TRBJ1-1; a possible D gene is TRBD1 (5 bases). This chain's CDR3 is CASRASSTGEAFF. The CDR3 DNA follows: TGCGCCAGCAGGGCAAGTTCCACAGGTGAAGCTTTCTTT.